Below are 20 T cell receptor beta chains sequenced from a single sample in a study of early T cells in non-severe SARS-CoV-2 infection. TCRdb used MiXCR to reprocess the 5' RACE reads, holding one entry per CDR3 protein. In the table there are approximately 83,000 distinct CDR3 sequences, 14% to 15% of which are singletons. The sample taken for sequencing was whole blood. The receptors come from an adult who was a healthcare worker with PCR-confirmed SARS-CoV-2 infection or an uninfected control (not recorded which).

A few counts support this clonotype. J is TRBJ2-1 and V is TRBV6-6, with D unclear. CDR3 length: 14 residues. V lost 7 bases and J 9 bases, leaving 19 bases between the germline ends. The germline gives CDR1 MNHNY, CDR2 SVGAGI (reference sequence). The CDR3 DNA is TGTGCCAGCACCCAAGGGCCGATTCCGGGTGAGCAGTTCTTC. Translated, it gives CASTQGPIPGEQFF.

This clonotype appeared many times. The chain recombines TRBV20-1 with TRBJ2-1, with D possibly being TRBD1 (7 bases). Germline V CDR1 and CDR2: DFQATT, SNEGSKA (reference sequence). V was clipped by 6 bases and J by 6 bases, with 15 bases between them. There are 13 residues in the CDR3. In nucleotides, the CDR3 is TGCAGTGCAGGAAGGGGGGACAGCAATGAGCAGTTCTTC. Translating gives CSAGRGDSNEQFF.

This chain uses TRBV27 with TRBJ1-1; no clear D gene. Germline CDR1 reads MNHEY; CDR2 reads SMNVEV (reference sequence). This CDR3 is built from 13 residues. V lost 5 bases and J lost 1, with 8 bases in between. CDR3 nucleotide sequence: TGTGCCAGCAGTAGGATACAGAACACTGAAGCTTTCTTT. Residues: CASSRIQNTEAFF.

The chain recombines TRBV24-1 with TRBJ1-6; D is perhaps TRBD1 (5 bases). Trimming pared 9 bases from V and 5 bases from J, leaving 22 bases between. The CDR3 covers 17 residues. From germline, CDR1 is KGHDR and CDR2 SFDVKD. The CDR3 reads CATPTLTGGGNNSPLHF. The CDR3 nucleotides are TGTGCCACCCCTACCCTAACAGGTGGTGGAAATAATTCACCCCTCCACTTT.

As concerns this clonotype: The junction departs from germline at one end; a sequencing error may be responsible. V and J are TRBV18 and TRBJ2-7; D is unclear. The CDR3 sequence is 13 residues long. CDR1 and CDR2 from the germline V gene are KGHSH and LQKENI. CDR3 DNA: TGTGCCAGCTCACCACAGGGCTCCTTCGAGCAGTACTTC. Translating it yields CASSPQGSFEQYF.

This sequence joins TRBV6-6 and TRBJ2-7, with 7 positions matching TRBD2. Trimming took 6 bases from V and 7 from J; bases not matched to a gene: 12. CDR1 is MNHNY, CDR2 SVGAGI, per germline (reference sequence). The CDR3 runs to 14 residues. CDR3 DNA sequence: TGTGCCAGCAGGACGGGACTACACCTCTTGGAGCAGTACTTC. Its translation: CASRTGLHLLEQYF.

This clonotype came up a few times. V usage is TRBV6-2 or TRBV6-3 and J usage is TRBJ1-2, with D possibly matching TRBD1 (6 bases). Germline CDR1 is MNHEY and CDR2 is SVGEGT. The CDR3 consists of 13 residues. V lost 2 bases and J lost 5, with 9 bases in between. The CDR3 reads CASSYGQQYGYTF. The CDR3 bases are TGTGCCAGCAGTTACGGACAGCAATATGGCTACACCTTC.

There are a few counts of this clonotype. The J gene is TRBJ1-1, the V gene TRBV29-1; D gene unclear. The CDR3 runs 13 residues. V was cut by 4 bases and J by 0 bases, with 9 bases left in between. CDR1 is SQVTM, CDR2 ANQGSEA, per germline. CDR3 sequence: CSVGVIMNTEAFF. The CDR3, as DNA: TGCAGCGTTGGAGTAATTATGAACACTGAAGCTTTCTTT.

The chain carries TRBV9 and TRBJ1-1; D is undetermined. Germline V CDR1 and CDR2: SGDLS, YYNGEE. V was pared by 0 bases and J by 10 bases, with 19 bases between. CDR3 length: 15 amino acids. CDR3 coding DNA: TGTGCCAGCAGCGTAGATGGCAGCGCTAAAAGAGGAGCTTTCTTT. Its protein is CASSVDGSAKRGAFF.

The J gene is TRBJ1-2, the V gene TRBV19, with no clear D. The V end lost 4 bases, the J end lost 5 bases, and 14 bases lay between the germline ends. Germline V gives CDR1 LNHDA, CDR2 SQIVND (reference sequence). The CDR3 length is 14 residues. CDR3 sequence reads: CASSSRPPLYGYTF. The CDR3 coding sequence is TGTGCCAGTAGTAGTCGGCCCCCCCTTTATGGCTACACCTTC.

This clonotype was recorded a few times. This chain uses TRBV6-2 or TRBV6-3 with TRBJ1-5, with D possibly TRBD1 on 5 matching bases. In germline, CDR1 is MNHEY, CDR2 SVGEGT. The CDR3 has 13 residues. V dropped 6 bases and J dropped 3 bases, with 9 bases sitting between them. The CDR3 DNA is TGTGCCAGCAGGCGGGACCTCAATCAGCCCCAGCATTTT. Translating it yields CASRRDLNQPQHF.

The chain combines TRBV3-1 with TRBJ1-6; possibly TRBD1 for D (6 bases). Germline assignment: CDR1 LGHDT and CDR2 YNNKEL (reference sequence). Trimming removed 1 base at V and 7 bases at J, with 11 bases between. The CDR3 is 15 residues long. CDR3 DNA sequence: TGTGCCAGCAGCCAAGTAGGGGGACCAAATTCACCCCTCCACTTT. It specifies CASSQVGGPNSPLHF.

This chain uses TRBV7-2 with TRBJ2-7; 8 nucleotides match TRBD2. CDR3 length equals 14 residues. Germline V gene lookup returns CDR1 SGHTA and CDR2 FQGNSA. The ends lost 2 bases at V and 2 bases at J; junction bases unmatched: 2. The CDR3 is CASSLQRGTYEQYF. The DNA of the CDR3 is TGTGCCAGCAGCTTACAGCGGGGGACCTACGAGCAGTACTTC.

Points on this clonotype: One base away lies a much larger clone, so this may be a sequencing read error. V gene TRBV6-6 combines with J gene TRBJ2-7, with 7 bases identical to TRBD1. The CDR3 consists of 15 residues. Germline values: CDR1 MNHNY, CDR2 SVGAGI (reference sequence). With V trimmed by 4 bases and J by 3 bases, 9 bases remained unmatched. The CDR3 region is CASSSPRQGFYEQYF. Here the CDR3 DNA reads TGTGCCAGCAGTTCTCCGAGACAGGGCTTCTACGAGCAGTACTTC.

Written as DNA, the CDR3 is TGTGCCAGCAGCGTAGGAGGGAGCTCCTATAATTCACCCCTCCACTTT. Translated, it gives CASSVGGSSYNSPLHF. The J gene is TRBJ1-6, the V gene TRBV9, with unresolved D. This CDR3 is built from 16 residues. The V and J ends lost 0 bases and 0 bases respectively, with 7 bases between them. Germline CDR1 reads SGDLS; CDR2 reads YYNGEE. Full variable domain (outside the CDR3, taken from reference TRBV9 and TRBJ1-6): DSGVTQTPKHLITATGQRVTLRCSPRSGDLSVYWYQQSLDQGLQFLIQYYNGEERAKGNILERFSAQQFPDLHSELNLSSLELGDSALYFCASSVGGSSYNSPLHFGNGTRLTVT.

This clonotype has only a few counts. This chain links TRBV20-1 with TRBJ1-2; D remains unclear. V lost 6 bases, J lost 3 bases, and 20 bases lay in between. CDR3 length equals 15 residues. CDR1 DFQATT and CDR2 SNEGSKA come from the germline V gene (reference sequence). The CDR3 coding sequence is TGCAGTGCCCCCCTGGACGGAATCTCCGACTATGGCTACACCTTC. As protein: CSAPLDGISDYGYTF.

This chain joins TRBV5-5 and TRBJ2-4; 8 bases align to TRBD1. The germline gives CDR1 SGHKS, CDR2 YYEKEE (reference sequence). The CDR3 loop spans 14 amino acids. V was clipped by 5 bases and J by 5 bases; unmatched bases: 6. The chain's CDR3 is CASSRTGNQNIQYF. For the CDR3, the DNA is TGTGCCAGCAGTCGGACAGGGAATCAAAACATTCAGTACTTC.

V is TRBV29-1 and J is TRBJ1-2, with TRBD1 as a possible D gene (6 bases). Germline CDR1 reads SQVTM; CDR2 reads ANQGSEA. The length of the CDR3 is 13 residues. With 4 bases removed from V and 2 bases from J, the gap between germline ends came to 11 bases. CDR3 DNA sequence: TGCAGCGTTGGCGAAGACAGGAACTATGGCTACACCTTC. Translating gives CSVGEDRNYGYTF.

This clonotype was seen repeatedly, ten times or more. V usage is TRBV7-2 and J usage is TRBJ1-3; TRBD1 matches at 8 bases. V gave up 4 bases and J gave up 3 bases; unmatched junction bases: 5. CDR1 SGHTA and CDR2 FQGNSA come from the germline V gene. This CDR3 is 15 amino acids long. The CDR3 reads CASSSWTGSGNTIYF. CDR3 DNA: TGTGCCAGCAGCTCGTGGACAGGGAGTGGAAACACCATATATTTT.

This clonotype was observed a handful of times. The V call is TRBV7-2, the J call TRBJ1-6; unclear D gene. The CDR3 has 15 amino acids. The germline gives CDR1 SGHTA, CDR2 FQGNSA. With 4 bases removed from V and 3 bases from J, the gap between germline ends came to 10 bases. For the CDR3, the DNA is TGTGCCAGCAGCTCCCTGAGACACTATAATTCACCCCTCCACTTT. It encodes CASSSLRHYNSPLHF.